A selection of T cell receptor beta chains follows, all from one sample in a study of human T cells and chemical hapten exposure. TCRdb reprocessed the RACE reads via MiXCR and lists one record per CDR3 protein. The sample carries roughly 120,000 distinct CDR3 sequences, around an eighth recorded once. The sample was whole blood, taken in connection with sensitization to the hapten diphenylcyclopropenone (DPC). Receptors originate from a woman between 45 and 60 years old with alopecia areata. Some clones in this sample may be carry-over from other donors' samples. CDR3s include the opening cysteine and the closing phenylalanine or tryptophan. The D gene is left open where the match is weak. Clone sizes are given selectively: once, few, many, or a class where the clone is expanded.

j_call | clone_size | d_call | v_call | cdr3_nt | cdr3_aa
TRBJ2-3 | - | TRBD2 | TRBV7-2 | TGTGCCAGCAGCTTAACTAGCGGGGGGACGGATACGCAGTATTTT | CASSLTSGGTDTQYF
TRBJ2-7 | - | TRBD2 | TRBV24-1 | TGTGCCACCAGTGATTTTAATCGGGGGGCCTACGAGCAGTACTTC | CATSDFNRGAYEQYF
TRBJ2-7 | - | - | TRBV10-2 | TGCGCCAGCAGTACGGGACTGACCTACGAGCAGTACTTC | CASSTGLTYEQYF
TRBJ2-7 | many | - | TRBV7-6 | TGTGCCAGCAGCTTCGGGACATCCAACTACGAGCAGTACTTC | CASSFGTSNYEQYF
TRBJ1-2 | - | TRBD1 | TRBV6-5 | TGTGCCAGCAGACGACAGGGGCGCCTCTATGGCTACACCTTC | CASRRQGRLYGYTF
TRBJ2-1 | many | TRBD2 | TRBV5-1 | TGCGCCAGCAGCTTGGACCCTAGCGGGGGCTACAATGAGCAGTTCTTC | CASSLDPSGGYNEQFF
TRBJ2-1 | - | - | TRBV7-2 | TGTGCCAGCAGCCCTGCGGGGGCTGGGCAGTTCTTC | CASSPAGAGQFF
TRBJ2-1 | few | TRBD2 | TRBV2 | TGTGCCAGCAGTCTACTAGCGGGAGTCTACAATGAGCAGTTCTTC | CASSLLAGVYNEQFF
TRBJ1-5 | - | - | TRBV28 | TGTGCCACCATACCCGCGGGGAATCAGCCCCAGCATTTT | CATIPAGNQPQHF
TRBJ2-4 | many | - | TRBV6-1 | TGTGCCAGCAGTGAGATACAGGGAATGCTAACCAAAAACATTCAGTACTTC | CASSEIQGMLTKNIQYF
TRBJ1-2 | many | TRBD1 | TRBV15 | TGTGCCACCCGGACAGGGGGAGGCTATGGCTACACCTTC | CATRTGGGYGYTF
TRBJ1-2 | - | - | TRBV10-1 | TGCGCCAGCAGTGACACGTACTATGGCTACACCTTC | CASSDTYYGYTF
TRBJ1-1 | - | - | TRBV18 | TGTGCCAGCTCATTGACTTCGGACAGCCCTGAAGCTTTCTTT | CASSLTSDSPEAFF
TRBJ2-1 | - | TRBD2 | TRBV27 | TGTGCCAGCACCCGAGCGGGAGGGCCGAACAATGAGCAGTTCTTC | CASTRAGGPNNEQFF
TRBJ1-1 | few | - | TRBV6-1 | TGTGCCAGTCAAAAAGAGACCCTATCTTCGGCTGAAGCTTTCTTT | CASQKETLSSAEAFF
TRBJ1-1 | many | TRBD1 | TRBV29-1 | TGCAGCGGGGACAGGGGAAACACTGAAGCTTTCTTT | CSGDRGNTEAFF
TRBJ1-4 | - | - | TRBV7-9 | TGTGCCAGCAGCTTATTTGGGGAGAATAATGAAAAACTGTTTTTT | CASSLFGENNEKLFF
TRBJ1-4 | many | - | TRBV7-9 | TGTGCCAGCAGCCAGACTGGTGGGAGGGAAAAACTGTTTTTT | CASSQTGGREKLFF
TRBJ1-2 | many | - | TRBV6-2/TRBV6-3 | TGTGCCAGCAGTTACGGGGGGACCGGACTCTATGGCTACACCTTC | CASSYGGTGLYGYTF
TRBJ2-5 | few | TRBD1 | TRBV7-6 | TGTGCCAGCAGCTTTAGTAACAGGGGGCAAGAGACCCAGTACTTC | CASSFSNRGQETQYF
TRBJ1-1 | few | - | TRBV12-3/TRBV12-4 | TGTGCCAGCAGCCATGGGACCCGGCGCACTGAAGCTTTCTTT | CASSHGTRRTEAFF
TRBJ1-2 | few | - | TRBV20-1 | TGCAGTGCTAGAGGTACGGGGAATAACTTCAACTATGGCTACACCTTC | CSARGTGNNFNYGYTF
TRBJ1-2 | few | - | TRBV9 | TGTGCCAGCAGCGGAGGGTCCCCCAACTATGGCTACACCTTC | CASSGGSPNYGYTF
TRBJ2-4 | - | - | TRBV6-2/TRBV6-3 | TGTGCCAGCAGTTTAAATGGCAGGATTCAGTACTTC | CASSLNGRIQYF
TRBJ1-1 | - | - | TRBV2 | TGTGCCAGCAGTAGACGAGGACAGTCGAACACTGAAGCTTTCTTT | CASSRRGQSNTEAFF
TRBJ1-5 | few | - | TRBV28 | TGTGCCAGCAGGATCCCGGGGCAGCCCCAGCATTTT | CASRIPGQPQHF
TRBJ2-2 | few | - | TRBV4-1 | TGCGCCAGCAGCCAAGATCACGCCGGGGAGCTGTTTTTT | CASSQDHAGELFF
TRBJ1-6 | few | - | TRBV28 | TGTGCCAGCAGTCCTAGGACCGCCATATCACCCCTCCACTTT | CASSPRTAISPLHF
TRBJ2-7 | many | - | TRBV6-2/TRBV6-3 | TGTGCCAGCAGCCCCGACTATGTGGGCGAGCAGTACTTC | CASSPDYVGEQYF
TRBJ2-3 | many | - | TRBV3-1 | TGTGCCAGCAGCCAATTGGCCTCCGGGACGCAGTATTTT | CASSQLASGTQYF
TRBJ2-3 | - | TRBD2 | TRBV20-1 | TGCAGTGCTAGTTTGTCTAGCGGGCCCACAGATACGCAGTATTTT | CSASLSSGPTDTQYF
TRBJ1-2 | - | TRBD1 | TRBV7-9 | TGTGCCAGCAGCTGGACAGGGGATAATGGCTACACCTTC | CASSWTGDNGYTF
TRBJ1-6 | few | - | TRBV13 | TGTGCCAGCAGCTGGACGACAGAAGGTTCACCCCTCCACTTT | CASSWTTEGSPLHF
TRBJ2-7 | - | TRBD1 | TRBV4-3 | TGCGCCAGCAGCCAAGACCTAGACAGGGGCTACGAGCAGTACTTC | CASSQDLDRGYEQYF
TRBJ1-3 | - | TRBD1 | TRBV12-3/TRBV12-4 | TGTGCCAGCAGTCCCCGACAGGGTGGAAACACCATATATTTT | CASSPRQGGNTIYF
TRBJ2-7 | many | - | TRBV18 | TGTGCCAGCTCCCCCAAGTCGAGCTTAACCTACGAGCAGTACTTC | CASSPKSSLTYEQYF
TRBJ2-5 | - | TRBD2 | TRBV6-2/TRBV6-3 | TGTGCCAGCCTAGGACTAGCGGGACAAGAGACCCAGTACTTC | CASLGLAGQETQYF
TRBJ2-2 | many | - | TRBV12-3/TRBV12-4 | TGTGCCAGCAGTTTGCAGGCCCTGCCCCAATTCAACACCGGGGAGCTGTTTTTT | CASSLQALPQFNTGELFF
TRBJ2-2 | few | - | TRBV5-1 | TGCGCCAGCAGCTTGGGAGGGGATACGGCCGGGGAGCTGTTTTTT | CASSLGGDTAGELFF
TRBJ1-3 | many | - | TRBV20-1 | TGCAGTGCTAGAGGTGCGGGTACAGGCGGAAACACCATATATTTT | CSARGAGTGGNTIYF
TRBJ1-4 | many | TRBD1 | TRBV27 | TGTGCCAGCAGGGGGACAGGGGGCGTCGGTGGTAATGAAAAACTGTTTTTT | CASRGTGGVGGNEKLFF
TRBJ2-2 | many | TRBD1 | TRBV7-9 | TGTGCCAGCAGCCCTAAACAGGGGTTCGACACCGGGGAGCTGTTTTTT | CASSPKQGFDTGELFF
TRBJ2-7 | once | TRBD1 | TRBV29-1 | TGCAGCGTTGCCCGGGACAGCTCCTACGAGCAGTACTTC | CSVARDSSYEQYF
TRBJ1-5 | many | - | TRBV20-1 | TGCAGTGCTAGAGATCGAACGGCTCCCAATCAGCCCCAGCATTTT | CSARDRTAPNQPQHF
TRBJ2-3 | few | - | TRBV18 | TGTGCCAGCTCACTATCATCCAGTTCGCGCACAGATACGCAGTATTTT | CASSLSSSSRTDTQYF
TRBJ2-1 | - | TRBD1 | TRBV12-3/TRBV12-4 | TGTGCCAGCAGTCAGCGCAGGACAGGGGGCTACAATGAGCAGTTCTTC | CASSQRRTGGYNEQFF
TRBJ2-1 | few | - | TRBV4-2 | TGTGCCAGCAGCCAAGACGCGGGACCGATATCGGGTGAGCAGTTCTTC | CASSQDAGPISGEQFF
TRBJ1-2 | few | - | TRBV10-3 | TGTGCCATCAGTGAGTCTAGGGTCGGCTACACCTTC | CAISESRVGYTF